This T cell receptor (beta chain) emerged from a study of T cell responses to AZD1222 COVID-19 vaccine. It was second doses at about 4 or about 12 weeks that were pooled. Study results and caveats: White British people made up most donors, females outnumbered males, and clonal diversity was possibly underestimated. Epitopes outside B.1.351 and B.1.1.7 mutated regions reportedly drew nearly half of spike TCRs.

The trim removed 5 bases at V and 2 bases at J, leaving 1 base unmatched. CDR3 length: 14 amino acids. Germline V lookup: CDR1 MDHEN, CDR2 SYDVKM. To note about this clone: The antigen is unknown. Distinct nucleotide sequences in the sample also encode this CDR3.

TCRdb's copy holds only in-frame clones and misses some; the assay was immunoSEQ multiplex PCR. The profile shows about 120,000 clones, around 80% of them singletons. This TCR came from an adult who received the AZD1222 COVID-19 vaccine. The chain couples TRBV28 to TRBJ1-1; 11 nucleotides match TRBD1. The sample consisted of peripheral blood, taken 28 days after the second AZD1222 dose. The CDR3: CASSGTGGNTEAFF. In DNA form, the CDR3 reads TGTGCCAGCAGTGGGACAGGGGGAAACACTGAAGCTTTCTTT.